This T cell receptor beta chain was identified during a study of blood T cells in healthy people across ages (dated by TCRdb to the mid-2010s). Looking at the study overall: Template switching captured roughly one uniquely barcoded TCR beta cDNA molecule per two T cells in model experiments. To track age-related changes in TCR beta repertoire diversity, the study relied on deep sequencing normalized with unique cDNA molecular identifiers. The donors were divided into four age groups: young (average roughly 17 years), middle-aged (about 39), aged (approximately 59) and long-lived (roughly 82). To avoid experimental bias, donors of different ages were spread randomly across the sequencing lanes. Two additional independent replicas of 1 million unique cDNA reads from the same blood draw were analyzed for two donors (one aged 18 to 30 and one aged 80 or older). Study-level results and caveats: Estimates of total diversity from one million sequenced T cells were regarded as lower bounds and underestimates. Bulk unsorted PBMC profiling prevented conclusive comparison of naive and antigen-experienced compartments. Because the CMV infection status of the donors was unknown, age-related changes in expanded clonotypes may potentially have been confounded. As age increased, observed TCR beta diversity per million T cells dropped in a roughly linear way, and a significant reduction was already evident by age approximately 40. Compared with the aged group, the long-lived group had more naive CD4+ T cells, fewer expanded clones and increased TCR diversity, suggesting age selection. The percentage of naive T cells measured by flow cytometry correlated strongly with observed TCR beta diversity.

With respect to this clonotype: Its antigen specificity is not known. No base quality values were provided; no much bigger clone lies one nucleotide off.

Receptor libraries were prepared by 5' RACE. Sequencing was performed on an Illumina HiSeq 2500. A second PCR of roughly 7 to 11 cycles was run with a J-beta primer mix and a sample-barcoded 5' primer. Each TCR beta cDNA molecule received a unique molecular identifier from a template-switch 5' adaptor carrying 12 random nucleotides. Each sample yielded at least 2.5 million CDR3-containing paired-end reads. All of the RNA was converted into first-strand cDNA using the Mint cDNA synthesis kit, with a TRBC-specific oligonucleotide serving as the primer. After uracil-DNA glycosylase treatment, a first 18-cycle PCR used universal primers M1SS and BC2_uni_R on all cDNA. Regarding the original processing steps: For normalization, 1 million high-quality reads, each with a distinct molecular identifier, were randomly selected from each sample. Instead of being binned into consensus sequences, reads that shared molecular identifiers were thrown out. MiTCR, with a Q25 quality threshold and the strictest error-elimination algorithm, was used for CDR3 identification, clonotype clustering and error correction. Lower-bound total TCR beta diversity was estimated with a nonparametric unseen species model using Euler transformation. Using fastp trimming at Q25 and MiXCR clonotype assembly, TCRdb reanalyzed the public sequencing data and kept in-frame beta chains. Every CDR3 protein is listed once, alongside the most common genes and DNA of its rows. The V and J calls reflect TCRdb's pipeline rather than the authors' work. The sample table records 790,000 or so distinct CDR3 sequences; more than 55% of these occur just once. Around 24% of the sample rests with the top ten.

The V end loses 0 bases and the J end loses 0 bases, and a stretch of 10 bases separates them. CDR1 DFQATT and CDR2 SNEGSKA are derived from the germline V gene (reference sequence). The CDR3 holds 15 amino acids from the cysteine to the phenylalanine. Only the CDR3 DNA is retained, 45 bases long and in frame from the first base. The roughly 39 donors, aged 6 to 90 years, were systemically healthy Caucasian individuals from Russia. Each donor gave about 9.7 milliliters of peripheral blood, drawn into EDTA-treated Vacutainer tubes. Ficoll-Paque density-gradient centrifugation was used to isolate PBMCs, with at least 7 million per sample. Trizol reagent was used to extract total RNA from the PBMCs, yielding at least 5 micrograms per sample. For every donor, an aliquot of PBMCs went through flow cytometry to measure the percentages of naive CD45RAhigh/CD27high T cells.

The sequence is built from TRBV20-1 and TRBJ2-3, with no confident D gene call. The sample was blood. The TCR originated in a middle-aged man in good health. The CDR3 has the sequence CSARDLGASTDTQYF. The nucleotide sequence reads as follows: TGCAGTGCTAGAGATTTGGGTGCTAGCACAGATACGCAGTATTTT.